Shown below are 15 T cell receptor beta chains from a single sample sequenced in a study of T cells after posttransplantation cyclophosphamide. Clones were sequenced by immunoSEQ multiplex PCR, and TCRdb holds only the in-frame ones, with some missing. The repertoire has some 9,000 clones, approximately 81% of them found once; the top ten carry roughly 24%. Busulfan-fludarabine conditioning, marrow transplant, and cyclophosphamide on days +3 and +4 were administered. This specimen consisted of PBMCs, obtained after allogeneic stem cell transplant with posttransplant cyclophosphamide. The source of these receptors is a female patient aged 40-50 years who received an allogeneic stem cell transplant from an unrelated donor, was CMV-positive, and had no GVHD. The graft donor may have given rise to some T cells.

V usage is TRBV19 and J usage is TRBJ2-3; 7 nucleotides agree with TRBD2. Germline-derived CDR1 and CDR2 are LNHDA and SQIVND (reference sequence). With V trimmed by 1 base and J by 4 bases, 5 bases remained unmatched. The CDR3 length is 15 residues. The DNA of the CDR3 is TGTGCCAGTAGTATAGGCTGGGGGGGAGCAGATACGCAGTATTTT. This translates into CASSIGWGGADTQYF.

This chain joins TRBV2 and TRBJ2-5, with 10 bases identical to TRBD2. Germline V gene lookup returns CDR1 SNHLY and CDR2 FYNNEI. CDR3 length equals 17 residues. V lost 5 bases to trimming and J lost 0 bases; unmatched junction nucleotides: 9. CDR3 sequence: CASSRAGGGSYQETQYF. CDR3 in DNA: TGTGCCAGCAGTAGAGCGGGGGGGGGCTCGTACCAAGAGACCCAGTACTTC.

The chain combines TRBV7-2 with TRBJ1-2; D may be TRBD1 (6 bases). There are 13 residues in the CDR3. The V end was cut by 5 bases, the J end by 8 bases, with 15 bases between. The germline gives CDR1 SGHTA, CDR2 FQGNSA. CDR3 DNA sequence: TGTGCCAGCAGCCGACGGGGGGCATGGGGCTACACCTTC. Amino acids: CASSRRGAWGYTF.

This rearrangement joins TRBV28 to TRBJ1-1; 9 bases map to TRBD1. Germline CDR1 is MDHEN and CDR2 is SYDVKM. Losses at the gene ends were 5 bases for V and 10 bases for J; bases not matched to a gene: 11. This CDR3 is 14 amino acids long. For the CDR3, the DNA is TGTGCCAGCAGTAGCCGGACAGGGGACTCTAGAGCTTTCTTT. It codes for CASSSRTGDSRAFF.

The V call is TRBV2, the J call TRBJ1-1; D unclear. The V end lost 7 bases, the J end lost 1 base, and 13 bases lay between the germline ends. The CDR3 sequence is 14 residues long. Germline values: CDR1 SNHLY, CDR2 FYNNEI. The CDR3 DNA reads as TGTGCCAGCAAGCCAGGCAGAGAGAACACTGAAGCTTTCTTT. Protein sequence: CASKPGRENTEAFF.

This clone was picked up one time. V gene TRBV19 combines with J gene TRBJ2-2; TRBD1 might be the D (5 bases). The germline V gene encodes CDR1 LNHDA and CDR2 SQIVND (reference sequence). V shed 11 bases and J shed 4 bases, with 17 bases lying between them. CDR3 length equals 14 residues. CDR3 amino acids: CAGTQGGSTGELFF. CDR3 DNA sequence: TGTGCCGGTACGCAGGGTGGAAGCACCGGGGAGCTGTTTTTT.

This clone came up once. The chain carries TRBV28 and TRBJ2-2, with TRBD1 matching 7 bases. The V segment lost 11 bases and the J segment 6 bases; nucleotides outside the gene matches: 6. The CDR3 totals 12 residues. The V gene's germline CDR1 is MDHEN and CDR2 SYDVKM. Here the CDR3 reads CARTQGAGELFF. Here the CDR3 DNA reads TGTGCCCGTACTCAGGGGGCCGGGGAGCTGTTTTTT. Full variable domain (missing parts from reference TRBV28 and TRBJ2-2): DVKVTQSSRYLVKRTGEKVFLECVQDMDHENMFWYRQDPGLGLRLIYFSYDVKMKEKGDIPEGYSVSREKKERFSLILESASTNQTSMYLCARTQGAGELFFGEGSRLTVL.

The chain has TRBV29-1 and TRBJ2-2; D possibly corresponds to TRBD2 (7 bases). Trimming shortened V by 4 bases and J by 6 bases, and 12 bases separated the two germline ends. Germline values: CDR1 SQVTM, CDR2 ANQGSEA. The CDR3 totals 13 residues. DNA for the CDR3: TGCAGCGTTGGGATAGGGGGGGCCGGGGAGCTGTTTTTT. It specifies CSVGIGGAGELFF.

The J gene is TRBJ2-1, the V gene TRBV7-2; D unresolved. Germline-derived CDR1 and CDR2 are SGHTA and FQGNSA. Trimming stripped 1 base from V and 12 bases from J, with 13 bases between. This CDR3 comprises 13 residues. The DNA for the CDR3 is TGTGCCAGCAGCTTAGACGAAAAACTGCGGCAGTTCTTC. Translated: CASSLDEKLRQFF.

This clone was seen only a few times. CDR3 sequence reads: CASSITSGGYNEQFF. CDR3 bases: TGTGCCAGCAGTATAACTAGCGGGGGCTACAATGAGCAGTTCTTC. The V call is TRBV6-1, the J call TRBJ2-1; TRBD2 agrees at 11 bases. The CDR3 sequence is 15 residues long. Germline V lookup: CDR1 MNHNS, CDR2 SASEGT. The trim removed 5 bases at V and 3 bases at J, leaving 3 bases unmatched.

The CDR3: CASSPVQGLSNQPQHF. The CDR3 region has the DNA TGTGCCAGCTCACCAGTACAGGGGTTAAGCAATCAGCCCCAGCATTTT. The genes are TRBV18 and TRBJ1-5, with 7 bases lining up with TRBD1. This CDR3 comprises 16 residues. V dropped 2 bases and J dropped 1; count of bases not matched to a gene: 5. The germline V gene encodes CDR1 KGHSH and CDR2 LQKENI. Variable domain in full (rest from reference TRBV18 and TRBJ1-5): NAGVMQNPRHLVRRRGQEARLRCSPMKGHSHVYWYRQLPEEGLKFMVYLQKENIIDESGMPKERFSAEFPKEGPSILRIQQVVRGDSAAYFCASSPVQGLSNQPQHFGDGTRLSIL.

The CDR3 DNA reads as TGTGCCAGCAGTTACGCGGCTAACTCCGGCGAGCAGTACTTC. Translation: CASSYAANSGEQYF. The chain combines TRBV6-5 with TRBJ2-7; D call uncertain. This CDR3 is built from 14 residues. Trimming took off 2 bases at V and 6 bases at J, with 14 bases between the two ends. Germline CDR1 and CDR2: MNHEY and SVGAGI.

The rearrangement joins TRBV18 to TRBJ2-5, with 8 bases identical to TRBD1. The J segment lost 6 bases and the V segment lost 3 bases, leaving 12 bases of the junction unmatched. Looked up from germline, CDR1 is KGHSH and CDR2 is LQKENI. This CDR3 is built from 16 residues. The CDR3 is CASSPGTGGDRKTQYF. The CDR3 region has the DNA TGTGCCAGCTCACCCGGGACAGGTGGGGATAGGAAGACCCAGTACTTC.

The chain couples TRBV10-1 to TRBJ2-1, with TRBD1 matching 8 bases. CDR3 size: 14 residues. After removal of 10 bases from V and 10 bases from J, the junction contained 15 bases not matched to a gene. Germline lookup yields CDR1 WNHNN and CDR2 SYGVQD (reference sequence). CDR3 nucleotides: TGCGCCACCCCACAGGGGGTCAGTCTGAGGGAGCAGTTCTTC. This gives the protein CATPQGVSLREQFF.

The V call is TRBV28, the J call TRBJ1-2; D possibly corresponds to TRBD1 (5 bases). The CDR3 has 15 residues. Germline values: CDR1 MDHEN, CDR2 SYDVKM. Trimming took off 5 bases at V and 8 bases at J, with 21 bases between the two ends. The CDR3 DNA sequence: TGTGCCAGCAGTCCTACCCTGGGGGGTTCTGGAGGCTACACCTTC. Amino acids: CASSPTLGGSGGYTF.